This T cell receptor (beta chain) was recovered during a study of cytomegalovirus exposure and HLA in healthy donors. About the research overall: The early release's HLA-typed donors yielded approximately 85 million unique TCRs. Overall study findings and caveats: Earlier analysis yielded a pattern in which most TCR beta V segments were productive about 90% or about 30% of the time. TCR beta chain V- and J-gene trimming was linked, in a later analysis, to a missense variant in DCLRE1C.

In the case of this clone: Its matching antigen is unknown.

Unrecorded immune exposures were likely, despite nominal health at sampling. The PCR employed 60 Vbeta primers together with 13 Jbeta primers. Clones were read by immunoSEQ multiplex PCR, and TCRdb kept only the in-frame ones, dropping some. The table lists about 160,000 clones, 60% to 85% of them singletons, with 1.4% in the top ten. The V end lost 3 bases, the J end lost 0 bases, and 6 bases lay between the germline ends. Germline CDR1 is KGHSH and CDR2 is LQKENI. The CDR3 runs 14 residues. The chain employs TRBV18 and TRBJ1-5; maybe TRBD1 (5 bases). The TCR originated in a woman in her 30s in good health and CMV-seronegative. The source material was PBMCs. The CDR3 spells CASSPTDSNQPQHF. The CDR3 bases are TGTGCCAGCTCACCGACAGATAGCAATCAGCCCCAGCATTTT.